This TCR beta chain was identified during a study of human T cells and chemical hapten exposure. The time point here: patch test 3, about 24 weeks after DPC sensitization. Indicated treatment: therapeutic diphenylcyclopropenone sensitization with weekly scalp DPC. The V segment lost 2 bases and the J segment 7 bases; nucleotides outside the gene matches: 10. CDR3 size: 18 residues. Germline CDR1 reads MGHRA; CDR2 reads YSYEKL. MiXCR, applied by TCRdb to the RACE reads, yields one record per CDR3 protein. The sample consists of roughly 150,000 distinct CDR3 sequences, 28% of them appearing once. The specimen comprised whole blood, sampled in connection with sensitization to the hapten diphenylcyclopropenone (DPC). The chain uses TRBV4-1 and TRBJ2-1; 14 bases agree with TRBD2. This receptor was obtained from a woman aged 18 to 35 with alopecia areata. Some clones in this sample may be carry-over from other donors' samples. The CDR3 DNA is TGCGCCAGCAGCCAATTAGGGACTAGCGGGAGCGCAAGGAATGAGCAGTTCTTC. This gives the protein CASSQLGTSGSARNEQFF.